These T cell receptor beta chains were read from a single sample in a study of shared clonotypes between healthy human individuals. Repertoires were generated with immunoSEQ multiplex PCR, while TCRdb's copy carries only in-frame clones and drops some. The data show 760,000 or so clones, approximately 96% seen once. Sequencing input: naive CD8+ T cells sorted from blood. Receptor source: a man aged 25 to 40 in good health. CDR3s include the opening cysteine and the closing phenylalanine or tryptophan. A D gene is named only where the DNA matches it firmly. Rows give clone size only sometimes, using once, few, many, or a class for an expanded clone.

V	J	size	D	DNA	CDR3
TRBV15	TRBJ2-1	-	-	TGTGCCACCAGCGCCCCTTTTGGGGTGGGGAATGAGCAGTTCTTC	CATSAPFGVGNEQFF
TRBV4-1	TRBJ2-7	-	-	TGCGCCAGCAGTCCGGACGTTGCCTACGAGCAGTACTTC	CASSPDVAYEQYF
TRBV9	TRBJ2-2	-	TRBD2	TGTGCCAGCGGAGAGGGGACTAGAGGCGACACCGGGGAGCTGTTTTTT	CASGEGTRGDTGELFF
TRBV7-7	TRBJ2-6	-	TRBD1	TGTGCTAGCAGCACCGGGACAGGACCCTCTGGGGCCAACGTCCTGACTTTC	CASSTGTGPSGANVLTF
TRBV4-1	TRBJ2-7	-	TRBD1	TGCGCCAGCAGCCAAGATACCGGGACAGCCTACGAGCAGTACTTC	CASSQDTGTAYEQYF
TRBV29-1	TRBJ1-3	once	-	TGCAGCGTTGAACAGGAGGTCGCTGGAAACACCATATATTTT	CSVEQEVAGNTIYF
TRBV7-2	TRBJ1-2	-	-	TGTGCCAGCAGCTTAGCGACAGTCGGGGGGTATGGCTACACCTTC	CASSLATVGGYGYTF
TRBV9	TRBJ2-3	-	TRBD2	TGTGCCAGCAGCCCCAGCGGGAGCTCCGATACGCAGTATTTT	CASSPSGSSDTQYF
TRBV27	TRBJ2-3	-	TRBD2	TGTGCCAGCAGTCCCCTAAGGACTAGCGGCACAGATACGCAGTATTTT	CASSPLRTSGTDTQYF
TRBV29-1	TRBJ2-7	-	TRBD2	TGCAGCGTGGCGGGGGAACGAGGACCCTACGAGCAGTACTTC	CSVAGERGPYEQYF
TRBV6-1	TRBJ2-7	-	-	TGTGCCAGCAGTGATTCGACAGGCCACGTCTTCTACGAGCAGTACTTC	CASSDSTGHVFYEQYF
TRBV7-9	TRBJ2-3	-	-	TGTGCCAGCAGCTTAGGTGCTGGGGGCACAGATACGCAGTATTTT	CASSLGAGGTDTQYF
TRBV4-3	TRBJ2-1	-	TRBD2	TGCGCCAGCAGCCAGGAGCTAGCGGGAGGATCAAATGAGCAGTTCTTC	CASSQELAGGSNEQFF
TRBV18	TRBJ2-7	-	TRBD2	TGTGCCAGCTCACCAACCCGCGGGACTAGCGCCTACGAGCAGTACTTC	CASSPTRGTSAYEQYF